This T cell receptor beta chain was captured by sequencing in a study of somatic mutations in cytotoxic T cells in rheumatoid arthritis. Study details: Blood from the patient (approximately 30 ml EDTA) was drawn right after diagnosis, pretreatment. Points from the study as a whole: Clonality measured in CD8+ T cells did not differ significantly between rheumatoid arthritis patients and age-matched healthy controls.

This clone was counted a few times. The target antigen is unknown. Here immunoSEQ multiplex PCR was the method, and the copy in TCRdb shows in-frame clones only, minus some. The table shows roughly 17,000 clones, with around 80% occurring only once. There are 16 residues in the CDR3. Trimming stripped 3 bases from V and 3 bases from J, with 12 bases between. Germline V gene data show CDR1 as LGHNA and CDR2 as YNFKEQ. Sequenced input: CD8+ T cells sorted from blood. This clonotype was sampled from an adult with rheumatoid arthritis. This chain joins TRBV4-2 and TRBJ1-6, with unresolved D. DNA of the CDR3: TGTGCCAGCAGCCAGGACCCGGAGGGCTATAATTCACCCCTCCACTTT. The encoded protein is CASSQDPEGYNSPLHF.